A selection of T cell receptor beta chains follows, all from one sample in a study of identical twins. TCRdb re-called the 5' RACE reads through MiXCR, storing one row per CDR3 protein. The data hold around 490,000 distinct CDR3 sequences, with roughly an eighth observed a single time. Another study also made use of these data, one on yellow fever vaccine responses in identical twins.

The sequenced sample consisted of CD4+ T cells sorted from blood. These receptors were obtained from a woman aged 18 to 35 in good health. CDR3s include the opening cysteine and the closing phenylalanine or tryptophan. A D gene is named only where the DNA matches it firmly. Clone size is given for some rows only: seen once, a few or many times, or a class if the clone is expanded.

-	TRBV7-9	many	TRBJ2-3	CASSREGTRSTDTQYF	TGTGCCAGCAGCCGAGAGGGAACCAGAAGCACAGATACGCAGTATTTT
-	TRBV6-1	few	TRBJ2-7	CAFVCGLIYEQYF	TGTGCCTTTGTCTGTGGCCTTATCTACGAGCAGTACTTC
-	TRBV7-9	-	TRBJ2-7	CASSPWTASYEQYF	TGTGCCAGCAGCCCGTGGACAGCTTCCTACGAGCAGTACTTC
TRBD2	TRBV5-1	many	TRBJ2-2	CASSSISGTSKNTGELFF	TGCGCCAGCAGCTCCATTTCCGGGACTAGTAAGAACACCGGGGAGCTGTTTTTT
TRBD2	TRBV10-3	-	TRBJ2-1	CAIQAGGSYNEQFF	TGTGCCATTCAAGCGGGAGGGAGTTACAATGAGCAGTTCTTC
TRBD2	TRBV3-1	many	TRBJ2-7	CASSRVAGGPYEQYF	TGTGCCAGCAGCCGGGTAGCGGGAGGGCCCTACGAGCAGTACTTC
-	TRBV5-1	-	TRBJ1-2	CASSFQGDNYGYTF	TGCGCCAGCAGCTTCCAGGGTGATAACTATGGCTACACCTTC
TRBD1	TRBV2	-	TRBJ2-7	CASSAVQGAKYEQYF	TGTGCCAGCAGTGCCGTTCAGGGGGCAAAGTACGAGCAGTACTTC
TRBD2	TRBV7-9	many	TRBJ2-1	CASSLVGLADSYNEQFF	TGTGCCAGCAGCTTAGTGGGACTAGCGGACTCCTACAATGAGCAGTTCTTC
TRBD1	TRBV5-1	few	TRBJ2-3	CASSFSQGTDTQYF	TGCGCCAGCAGCTTCTCACAGGGGACAGATACGCAGTATTTT
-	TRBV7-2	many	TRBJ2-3	CASSLLRGFTDTQYF	TGTGCCAGCAGCTTATTAAGGGGATTCACAGATACGCAGTATTTT
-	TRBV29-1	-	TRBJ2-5	CSVLGAETQYF	TGCAGCGTTTTAGGGGCAGAGACCCAGTACTTC
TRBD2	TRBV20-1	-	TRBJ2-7	CSARDLTGGSYEQYF	TGCAGTGCTAGAGATCTAACGGGGGGATCTTACGAGCAGTACTTC
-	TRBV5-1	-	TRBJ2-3	CASSLEGGTTDTQYF	TGCGCCAGCAGCTTGGAAGGGGGTACCACAGATACGCAGTATTTT
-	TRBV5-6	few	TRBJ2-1	CASVPTGGGSLYNEQFF	TGTGCCAGCGTCCCCACCGGGGGCGGGAGCCTATACAATGAGCAGTTCTTC
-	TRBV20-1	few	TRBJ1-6	CSAFGSNYNSPLHF	TGCAGTGCGTTTGGGAGCAACTATAATTCACCCCTCCACTTT
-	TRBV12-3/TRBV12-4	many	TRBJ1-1	CASSRMNTEAFF	TGTGCCAGCAGCCGCATGAACACTGAAGCTTTCTTT
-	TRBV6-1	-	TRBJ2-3	CASSEQGVGTDTQYF	TGTGCCAGCAGTGAACAGGGTGTTGGCACAGATACGCAGTATTTT
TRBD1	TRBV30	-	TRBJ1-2	CAWSFRDRGLAGYTF	TGTGCCTGGAGTTTCCGGGACAGGGGCTTAGCTGGCTACACCTTC
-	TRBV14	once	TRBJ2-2	CASSRLMNTGELFF	TGTGCCAGCAGCCGGCTAATGAACACCGGGGAGCTGTTTTTT
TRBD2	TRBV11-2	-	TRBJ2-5	CASSLEGSSGRRETQYF	TGTGCCAGCAGCTTAGAGGGGTCTAGCGGGAGGCGAGAGACCCAGTACTTC
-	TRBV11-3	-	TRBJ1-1	CASSQRRATEAFF	TGTGCCAGCAGCCAACGAAGGGCCACTGAAGCTTTCTTT
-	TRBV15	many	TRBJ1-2	CATSRVDRSNYGYTF	TGTGCCACCAGCAGAGTTGATAGGTCTAACTATGGCTACACCTTC
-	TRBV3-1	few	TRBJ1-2	CASSQVPGSFTF	TGTGCCAGCAGCCAAGTTCCTGGCAGCTTCACCTTC
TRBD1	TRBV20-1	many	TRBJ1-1	CSARAPDRGRISRAFF	TGCAGTGCTAGGGCCCCGGACAGGGGGCGAATCAGTAGAGCTTTCTTT
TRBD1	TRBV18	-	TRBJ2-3	CASSKQGAEADTQYF	TGTGCCAGCTCGAAACAGGGGGCTGAGGCAGATACGCAGTATTTT
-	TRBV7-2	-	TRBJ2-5	CASSLGWRPETQYF	TGTGCCAGCAGCCTAGGGTGGCGGCCAGAGACCCAGTACTTC
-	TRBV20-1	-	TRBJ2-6	CSASYGSISGANVLTF	TGCAGTGCTAGCTACGGCAGCATCTCTGGGGCCAACGTCCTGACTTTC
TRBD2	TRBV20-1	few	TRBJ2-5	CSARPFSGSRETQYF	TGCAGTGCTAGACCCTTTAGCGGGAGTAGGGAGACCCAGTACTTC
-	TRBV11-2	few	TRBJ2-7	CASSLGSAYYEQYF	TGTGCCAGCAGCTTAGGCAGTGCCTACTACGAGCAGTACTTC
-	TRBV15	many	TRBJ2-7	CATSRDTYEQYF	TGTGCCACCAGCAGAGATACCTACGAGCAGTACTTC
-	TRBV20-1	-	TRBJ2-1	CSAALLDGYSYNEQFF	TGCAGTGCTGCACTTTTAGATGGTTACTCCTACAATGAGCAGTTCTTC
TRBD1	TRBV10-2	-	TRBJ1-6	CASSDPGTGWSPLHF	TGCGCCAGCAGTGATCCCGGGACAGGGTGGTCACCCCTCCACTTT
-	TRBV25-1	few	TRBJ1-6	CASSEAGGYYSPLHF	TGTGCCAGCAGTGAAGCGGGGGGCTACTATTCACCCCTCCACTTT
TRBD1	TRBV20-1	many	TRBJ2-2	CSALDRGQTGELFF	TGCAGTGCTTTAGACAGGGGGCAAACCGGGGAGCTGTTTTTT
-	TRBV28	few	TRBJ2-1	CASSFGRRNEQFF	TGTGCCAGCAGTTTTGGACGGAGGAATGAGCAGTTCTTC
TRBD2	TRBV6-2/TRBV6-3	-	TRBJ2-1	CASSWGTSARSSYNEQFF	TGTGCCAGCAGTTGGGGGACTAGCGCGAGGAGCTCCTACAATGAGCAGTTCTTC
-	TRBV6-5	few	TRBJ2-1	CASSSGGPDNEQFF	TGTGCCAGCAGTTCCGGGGGGCCGGACAATGAGCAGTTCTTC
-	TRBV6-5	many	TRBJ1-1	CASSYPGSAEAFF	TGTGCCAGCAGTTACCCCGGGTCGGCTGAAGCTTTCTTT
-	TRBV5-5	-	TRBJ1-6	CASSSVLGNSPLHF	TGTGCCAGCAGCTCGGTACTGGGGAATTCACCCCTCCACTTT
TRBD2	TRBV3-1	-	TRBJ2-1	CASSRILAGGINEQFF	TGTGCCAGCAGCCGTATTCTAGCGGGAGGTATCAATGAGCAGTTCTTC
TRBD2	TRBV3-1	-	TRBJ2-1	CASSRLRSSGGVYNEQFF	TGTGCCAGCAGCCGCCTGAGGTCTAGCGGGGGTGTTTACAATGAGCAGTTCTTC
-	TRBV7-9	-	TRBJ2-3	CASSLDALGRSTDTQYF	TGTGCCAGCAGCTTAGACGCGCTGGGGAGGAGCACAGATACGCAGTATTTT
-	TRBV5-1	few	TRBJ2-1	CASSPGRWNEQFF	TGCGCCAGCAGCCCGGGACGATGGAATGAGCAGTTCTTC
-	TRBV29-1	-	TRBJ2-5	CSVRMYPAVQETQYF	TGCAGCGTTAGAATGTATCCAGCGGTTCAAGAGACCCAGTACTTC
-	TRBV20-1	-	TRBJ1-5	CSAESPRTSGMDTQHF	TGCAGTGCTGAATCACCTAGGACTAGCGGGATGGATACGCAGCATTTT
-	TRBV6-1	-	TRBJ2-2	CASSQVTNTGELFF	TGTGCCAGCAGTCAAGTTACGAACACCGGGGAGCTGTTTTTT